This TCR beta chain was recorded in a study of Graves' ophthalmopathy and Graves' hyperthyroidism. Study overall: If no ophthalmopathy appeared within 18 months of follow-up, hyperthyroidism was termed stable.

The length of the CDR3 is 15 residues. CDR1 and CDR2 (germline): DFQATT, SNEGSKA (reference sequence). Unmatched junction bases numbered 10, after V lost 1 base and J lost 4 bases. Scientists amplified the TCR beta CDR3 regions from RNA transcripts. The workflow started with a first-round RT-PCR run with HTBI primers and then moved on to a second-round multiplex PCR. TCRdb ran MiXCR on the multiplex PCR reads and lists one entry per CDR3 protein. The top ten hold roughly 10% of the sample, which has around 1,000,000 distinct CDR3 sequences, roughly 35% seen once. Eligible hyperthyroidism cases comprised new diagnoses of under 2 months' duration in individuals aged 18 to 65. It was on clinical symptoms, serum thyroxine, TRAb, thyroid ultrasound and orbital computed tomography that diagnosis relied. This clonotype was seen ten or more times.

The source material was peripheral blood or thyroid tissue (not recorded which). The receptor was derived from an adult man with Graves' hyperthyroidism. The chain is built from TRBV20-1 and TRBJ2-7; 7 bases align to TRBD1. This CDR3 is CSARVATGLDYEQYF. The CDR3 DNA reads TGCAGTGCTAGAGTCGCGACAGGGCTGGATTACGAGCAGTACTTC.